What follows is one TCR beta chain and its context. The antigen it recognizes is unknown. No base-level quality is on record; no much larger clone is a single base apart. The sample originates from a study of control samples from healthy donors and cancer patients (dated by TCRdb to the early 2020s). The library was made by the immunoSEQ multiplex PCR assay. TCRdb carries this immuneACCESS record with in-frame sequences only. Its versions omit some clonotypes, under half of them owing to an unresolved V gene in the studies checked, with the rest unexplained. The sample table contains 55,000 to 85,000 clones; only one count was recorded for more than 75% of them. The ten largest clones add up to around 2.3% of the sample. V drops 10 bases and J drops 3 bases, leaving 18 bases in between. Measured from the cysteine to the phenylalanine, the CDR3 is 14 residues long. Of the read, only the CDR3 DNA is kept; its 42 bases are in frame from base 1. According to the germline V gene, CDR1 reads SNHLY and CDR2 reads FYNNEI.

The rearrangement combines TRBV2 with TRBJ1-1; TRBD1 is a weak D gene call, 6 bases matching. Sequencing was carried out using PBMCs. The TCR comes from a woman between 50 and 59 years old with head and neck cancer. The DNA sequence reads TGTGCCACCAACGGTGGGCAGGGGCACACTGAAGCTTTCTTT. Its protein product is CATNGGQGHTEAFF.